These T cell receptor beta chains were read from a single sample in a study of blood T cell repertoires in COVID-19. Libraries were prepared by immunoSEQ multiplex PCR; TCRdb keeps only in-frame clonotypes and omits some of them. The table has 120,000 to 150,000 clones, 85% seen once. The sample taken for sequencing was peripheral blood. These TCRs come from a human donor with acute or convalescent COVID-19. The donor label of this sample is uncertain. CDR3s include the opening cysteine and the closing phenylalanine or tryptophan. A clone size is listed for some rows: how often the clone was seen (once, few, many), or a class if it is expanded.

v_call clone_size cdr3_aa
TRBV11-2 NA CASSSHSWGGTDTQYF
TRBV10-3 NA CAISGSDRDTYGYTF
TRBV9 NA CASSAHTRRDNEQFF
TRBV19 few CASRTGFTGELFF
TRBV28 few CASSLTGGGGYTF
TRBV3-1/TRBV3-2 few CASSNSNSPLHF
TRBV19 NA CASSILDSLDTQYF
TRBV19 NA CASSAGTGVRRETQYF
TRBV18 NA CASSRQGGNYEQYF
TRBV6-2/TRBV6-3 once CASSYSKTGYSYNEQFF
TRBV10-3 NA CAISESNGGNEQFF
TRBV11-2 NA CASSHTGQGPGEKLFF
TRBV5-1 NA CASSTTGLNYGYTF
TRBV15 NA CATSSQGTGGYGYTF
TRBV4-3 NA CASSQDFRLNTGELFF
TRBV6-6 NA CASSPKRQGKEPRTNTGELFF
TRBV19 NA CASSITGGRRAEQFF
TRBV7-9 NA CASGISGLAKNIQYF
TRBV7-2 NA CASSIISLAGAVGTGELFF
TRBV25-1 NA CASSEWGERGSYEQYF
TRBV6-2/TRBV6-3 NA CASSYFFGQNRMNTEAFF
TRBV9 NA CASSEEAGANVLTF
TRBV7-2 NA CASSLDRRGTEAFF
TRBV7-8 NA CASSSLAGGTSWETQYF
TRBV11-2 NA CASKTINTEAFF
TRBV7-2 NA CASSLGRDRGRWQATQYF
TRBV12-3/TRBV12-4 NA CASRRGAGELFF
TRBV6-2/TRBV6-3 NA CASSSGGTSSADTQYF
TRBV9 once CASSVETRAEAFF
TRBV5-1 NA CASSLAGVGNEKLFF
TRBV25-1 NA CASSEGQGNFMNTEAFF
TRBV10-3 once CATGSGGDRGNYGYTF
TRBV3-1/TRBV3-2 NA CASSPRVNEKLFF
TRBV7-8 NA CASSRGAGQGGTEAFF
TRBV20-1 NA CSASEDSNYGYTF
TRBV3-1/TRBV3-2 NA CASSPVARAAGYTF
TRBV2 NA CASRTRRRGYF
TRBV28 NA CASSLEHFMNTEAFF
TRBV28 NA CASSWLGEEEQYF
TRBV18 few CASSTGGTGYGYTF
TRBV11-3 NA CASSPGTGSGNTIYF
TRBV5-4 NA CASSFYDRNTEAFF
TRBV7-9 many CASSLLTGITGELFF
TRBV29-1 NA CSAPDRGSGELFF
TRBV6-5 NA CASSLQKGGVYEQYF
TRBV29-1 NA CSARRLAGAISSYEQYF
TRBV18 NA CASSGQTTNTEAFF
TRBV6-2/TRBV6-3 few CASSPNRGSGYTF
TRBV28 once CASSPPGVDTGNTIYF
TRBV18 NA CASSPLRGLDQPQHF
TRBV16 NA CASSPDTATKLFF
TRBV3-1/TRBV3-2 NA CASSQGLGQGLYGYTF
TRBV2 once CASREDRDYGYTF
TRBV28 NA CASSVLLRGASGYTF